Each of the 15 T cell receptor beta chains below was sequenced from the same sample in a study of blood T cell repertoires in COVID-19. Clones were read by immunoSEQ multiplex PCR, and TCRdb kept only the in-frame ones, dropping some. The sample holds hundreds of thousands of clones; more than 85% are singletons and the top ten take roughly 8.5%. Sequencing was performed on PBMCs or T cells enriched from blood (not recorded which). The receptor set was obtained from an older woman who had recovered from COVID-19.

This chain links TRBV3-1 (or the pseudogene TRBV3-2) with TRBJ2-3; 10 bases fit TRBD2. The CDR3 is made up of 18 amino acids. J gave up 6 bases and V 4 bases, and 16 bases lay outside the gene matches. Germline-derived CDR1 and CDR2 are LGHDT and YNNKEL (reference sequence). The CDR3 DNA reads TGTGCCAGCAGCCCCGGCGGGCTAGCGGGGGCCCAGGGTGATACGCAGTATTTT. It translates to CASSPGGLAGAQGDTQYF.

The chain combines TRBV5-1 with TRBJ1-1; D not resolved. V lost 1 base to trimming and J lost 5 bases, with 12 bases between them. From germline, CDR1 is SGHRS and CDR2 YFSETQ. The CDR3 sequence is 14 residues long. CDR3 bases: TGCGCCAGCAGCTTGAGAGAGAGGGAAACTGAAGCTTTCTTT. Its translation: CASSLRERETEAFF.

This chain links TRBV6-5 with TRBJ1-2; tentatively, D is TRBD1 (5 bases). Germline CDR1 and CDR2: MNHEY and SVGAGI. The CDR3 is 15 amino acids. Trimming left V 6 bases short and J 5 bases short, with 19 bases between. The CDR3 DNA reads TGTGCCAGCAGCGAGGGCCCAGGGAGGGTATATGGCTACACCTTC. It encodes CASSEGPGRVYGYTF.

The chain couples TRBV5-1 to TRBJ2-4; D is perhaps TRBD1 (6 bases). CDR1 is SGHRS and CDR2 is YFSETQ in the germline V gene. CDR3 length equals 16 residues. Trimming took 4 bases from V and 1 from J, leaving 15 bases between them. DNA of the CDR3: TGCGCCAGCAGCCCTCGACAGGATGGGGCCAAAAACATTCAGTACTTC. Protein product: CASSPRQDGAKNIQYF.

This clone was detected only once. The chain is built from TRBV9 and TRBJ2-1, with a possible D match to TRBD1 (6 bases). Between the trimmed V and J ends, which lost 2 bases and 2 bases, there was a span of 11 bases. Germline V gene lookup returns CDR1 SGDLS and CDR2 YYNGEE. This CDR3 has 15 residues. CDR3 loop: CASSVIDRTYNEQFF. The CDR3 DNA reads TGTGCCAGCAGCGTTATTGACAGGACCTACAATGAGCAGTTCTTC. Full variable domain (remainder filled in from reference TRBV9 and TRBJ2-1): DSGVTQTPKHLITATGQRVTLRCSPRSGDLSVYWYQQSLDQGLQFLIQYYNGEERAKGNILERFSAQQFPDLHSELNLSSLELGDSALYFCASSVIDRTYNEQFFGPGTRLTVL.

The CDR3: CASSQSGGPYNEQFF. The CDR3 nucleotides are TGTGCCAGCAGCCAGAGCGGGGGGCCTTACAATGAGCAGTTCTTC. The chain has TRBV9 and TRBJ2-1, with 9 bases that match TRBD2. The CDR3 has 15 amino acids. V trimming: 4 bases; J trimming: 4 bases; junction bases outside the gene matches: 6. Germline V gene data show CDR1 as SGDLS and CDR2 as YYNGEE.

The CDR3 DNA follows: TGTGCCAGCAGTGAGGGCAGGGGGGATCAGCCCCAGCATTTT. This sequence encodes CASSEGRGDQPQHF. The chain employs TRBV2 and TRBJ1-5; 7 bases fit TRBD1. V gave up 3 bases and J gave up 5 bases; unmatched junction bases: 4. The CDR3 is 14 amino acids. Germline CDR1 SNHLY, CDR2 FYNNEI.

V gene TRBV27 combines with J gene TRBJ2-3; 7 bases are shared with TRBD2. CDR1 is MNHEY and CDR2 is SMNVEV in the germline V gene (reference sequence). Trimming at V came to 1 base and at J to 4 bases, leaving 20 bases not matched to a gene. The CDR3 spans 20 residues. The CDR3 bases are TGTGCCAGCAGTTTATTCCGGGCTCGGGGAGGAGGGGCGGGGGCAGATACGCAGTATTTT. Protein sequence: CASSLFRARGGGAGADTQYF.

This sequence joins TRBV6-6 and TRBJ1-6; D remains ambiguous. Germline CDR1 and CDR2: MNHNY and SVGAGI (reference sequence). Trimming left V 4 bases short and J 8 bases short, with 6 bases between. The CDR3 consists of 12 residues. The CDR3: CASSFPDSPLHF. CDR3 DNA sequence: TGTGCCAGCAGTTTCCCCGATTCACCCCTCCACTTT.

The rearrangement uses TRBV30 and TRBJ2-7; TRBD1 matches at 10 bases. The CDR3 is made up of 15 amino acids. Germline V CDR1 and CDR2: GTSNPN, SVGIG (reference sequence). Unmatched junction bases numbered 7, after V lost 3 bases and J lost 2 bases. The CDR3 here is CAWSAGTGEAYEQYF. The CDR3 nucleotides are TGTGCCTGGAGCGCTGGGACAGGGGAGGCCTACGAGCAGTACTTC.

The chain links TRBV13 to TRBJ2-1, with a weak D call TRBD2 (5 bases). CDR1 and CDR2 (germline): PRHDT, FYEKMQ (reference sequence). CDR3 length: 15 residues. The V end lost 0 bases, the J end lost 5 bases, and 11 bases lay between the germline ends. CDR3 loop: CASSLGRRTHNEQFF. In DNA, the CDR3 is TGTGCCAGCAGCTTAGGCCGGAGGACCCACAATGAGCAGTTCTTC.

In nucleotides, the CDR3 is TGTGCCAGCACCCTGACTAGCGGGGGGGCTCAGGAGCAGTTCTTC. As protein: CASTLTSGGAQEQFF. This chain joins TRBV2 and TRBJ2-1; TRBD2 matches at 14 bases. The length of the CDR3 is 15 residues. With V trimmed by 7 bases and J by 10 bases, 9 bases remained unmatched. Looked up from germline, CDR1 is SNHLY and CDR2 is FYNNEI.

In this sample, this clone turned up a few times. This chain uses TRBV27 with TRBJ1-2; D remains unclear. Per the germline V gene, CDR1 is MNHEY and CDR2 is SMNVEV (reference sequence). The CDR3 extends over 13 amino acids. Deletions cut 2 bases from V and 7 bases from J, with 11 bases between. CDR3 coding DNA: TGTGCCAGCAGTTTACGGTCAGGTAGTGGCTACACCTTC. This codes for CASSLRSGSGYTF.

The V call is TRBV6-2 or TRBV6-3, the J call TRBJ2-3, with 8 bases that match TRBD2. The V gene's germline CDR1 is MNHEY and CDR2 SVGEGT. The CDR3 is 15 residues long. J gave up 3 bases and V 0 bases, and 2 bases lay outside the gene matches. CDR3 residues: CASSYSGGATDTQYF. The DNA of the CDR3 is TGTGCCAGCAGTTACTCCGGGGGGGCAACAGATACGCAGTATTTT.

This clone was seen more than once but under ten times. The V call is TRBV18, the J call TRBJ2-7; 7 bases fit TRBD1. The length of the CDR3 is 14 residues. J lost 3 bases, V lost 4 bases, and 6 bases had no gene match. CDR1 is KGHSH and CDR2 is LQKENI in the germline V gene. CDR3 in amino acids: CASSQGAPHYEQYF. In DNA form, the CDR3 reads TGTGCCAGCTCACAGGGGGCTCCACACTACGAGCAGTACTTC.